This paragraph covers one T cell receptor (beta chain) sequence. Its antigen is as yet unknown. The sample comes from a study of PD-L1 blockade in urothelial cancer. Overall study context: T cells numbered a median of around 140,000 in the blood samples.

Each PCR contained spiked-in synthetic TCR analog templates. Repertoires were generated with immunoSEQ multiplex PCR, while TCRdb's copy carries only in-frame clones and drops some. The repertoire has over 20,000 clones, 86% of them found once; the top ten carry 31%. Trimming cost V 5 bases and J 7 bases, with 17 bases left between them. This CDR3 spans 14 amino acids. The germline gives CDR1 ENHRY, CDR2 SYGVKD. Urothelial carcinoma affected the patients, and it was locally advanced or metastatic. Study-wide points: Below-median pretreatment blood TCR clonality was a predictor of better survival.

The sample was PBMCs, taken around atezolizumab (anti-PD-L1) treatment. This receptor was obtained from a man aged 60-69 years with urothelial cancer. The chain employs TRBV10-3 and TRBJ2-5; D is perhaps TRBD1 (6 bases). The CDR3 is CAISFDGTPGTQYF. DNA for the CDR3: TGTGCCATCAGTTTCGACGGGACACCCGGGACCCAGTACTTC.